This TCR beta chain was retrieved from a study of T cells in women clearing cervical HPV infection. Study-level background: Controls gave blood once infection was undetectable; cases at lesion identification. Cases' blood sampling followed lesion detection by median around 23 weeks (90 to 200).

Prevalent HPV16 infections were excluded; only incident single HPV16 infections included. Clones were read by immunoSEQ multiplex PCR, and TCRdb kept only the in-frame ones, dropping some. The table lists about 32,000 clones. Points on this clone: The CDR3 end lies 3 residues beyond the end of the read and is filled in from the germline J gene.

This CDR3 is 14 amino acids long. V gave up 4 bases and J gave up 1 base; unmatched junction bases: 4. Germline V CDR1 and CDR2: SGHRS, YFSETQ. The source material was blood buffy coat. The chain uses TRBV5-1 and TRBJ1-1, with 7 bases that match TRBD1. This clonotype was obtained from a woman aged 18 to 75 with a cervical HPV16 infection that either progressed to CIN3+ or cleared (not recorded which). CDR3 residues: CASSTGQTNTEAFF. CDR3 bases read: TGCGCCAGCAGCACGGGACAGACGAACACTGAA.